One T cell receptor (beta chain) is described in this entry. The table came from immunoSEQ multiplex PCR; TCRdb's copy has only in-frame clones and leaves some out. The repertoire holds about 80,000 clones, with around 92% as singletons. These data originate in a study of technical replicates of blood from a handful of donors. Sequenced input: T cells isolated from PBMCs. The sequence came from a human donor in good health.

CDR3 sequence reads: CASSLLAGDEQYF. CDR3 coding DNA: TGTGCCAGCAGTCTTCTAGCGGGAGACGAGCAGTACTTC. This chain connects TRBV2 to TRBJ2-7; 10 nucleotides agree with TRBD2. The V segment lost 5 bases and the J segment 5 bases; nucleotides outside the gene matches: 3. This CDR3 comprises 13 residues. Germline loops: CDR1 SNHLY, CDR2 FYNNEI.